This is a list of T cell receptor beta chains from one sample in a study of human T cells and chemical hapten exposure. TCRdb recomputed calls from the RACE reads with MiXCR, one row per CDR3 protein. The sample has a few hundred thousand distinct CDR3 sequences; around 6% are singletons. This material consisted of whole blood, taken in connection with sensitization to the hapten diphenylcyclopropenone (DPC). Receptors originate from a woman aged 18 to 35 with alopecia areata. Some clones in this sample may be carry-over from other donors' samples. Both conserved end residues are part of each CDR3. Fields, in order: J gene, V gene, D gene, clone size, CDR3 DNA, CDR3 protein. A D gene is named only where the DNA matches it firmly. Size is stated for part of the rows, as once, few or many counts, or as a class when the clone is expanded.

TRBJ2-2 | TRBV12-3/TRBV12-4 | TRBD1 | NA | TGTGCCAGCAGTCCGGGGACAGACGCCGGGGAGCTGTTTTTT | CASSPGTDAGELFF
TRBJ1-1 | TRBV6-2/TRBV6-3 | NA | many | TGTGCCAGCAGCCTCCGTTACACTGAAGCTTTCTTT | CASSLRYTEAFF
TRBJ1-1 | TRBV29-1 | NA | many | TGCAGCTCCATGGGGGGCGGTTACACTGAAGCTTTCTTT | CSSMGGGYTEAFF
TRBJ2-1 | TRBV7-2 | NA | NA | TGTGCCAGCACCCTCCTGGGGTTACAGTTCTTC | CASTLLGLQFF
TRBJ2-7 | TRBV6-1 | TRBD1 | NA | TGTGCCAGCAGTACCCGGGACAGGGCCTCCTACGAGCAGTACTTC | CASSTRDRASYEQYF
TRBJ1-1 | TRBV1 | NA | NA | TGCACCAGCAGCCAAGATGGTGAGGGGAACACTGAAGCTTTCTTT | CTSSQDGEGNTEAFF
TRBJ2-1 | TRBV5-1 | NA | NA | TGCGCCAGCACAACTAATCCGGGGGGCAACAATGAGCAGTTCTTC | CASTTNPGGNNEQFF
TRBJ2-4 | TRBV6-1 | NA | few | TGTGCCAGCGAGGGTGGTACTTCTTCCAAAAACATTCAGTACTTC | CASEGGTSSKNIQYF
TRBJ1-6 | TRBV3-1 | NA | few | TGTGCCAGCAGCGATGGTTCACCCCTCCACTTT | CASSDGSPLHF
TRBJ1-5 | TRBV5-1 | NA | many | TGCGCCAGCACTGGACAGTTCCGCAATCAGCCCCAGCATTTT | CASTGQFRNQPQHF
TRBJ1-6 | TRBV7-9 | NA | many | TGTGCCAGCAGCCCCCGAGCGAGCTCCTATAATTCACCCCTCCACTTT | CASSPRASSYNSPLHF
TRBJ2-1 | TRBV4-3 | TRBD2 | few | TGCGCCAGCAGCCAAGCTAGCGGGGACCGGGTGAATGAGCAGTTCTTC | CASSQASGDRVNEQFF
TRBJ1-3 | TRBV6-2/TRBV6-3 | NA | many | TGTGCCAGCAGCCGCCCTGACCGCTCTGGAAACACCATATATTTT | CASSRPDRSGNTIYF
TRBJ1-6 | TRBV20-1 | TRBD1 | many | TGCAGTGCCCCACCCCCGGGACAGCATAATTCACCCCTCCACTTT | CSAPPPGQHNSPLHF
TRBJ2-1 | TRBV3-1 | TRBD2 | NA | TGTGCCAGCAGCCAAGCTACTAGCGGACTATACAATGAGCAGTTCTTC | CASSQATSGLYNEQFF
TRBJ1-3 | TRBV7-8 | NA | many | TGTGCCAGCAGCTTAAAGACAGGACCCTCTGGAAACACCATATATTTT | CASSLKTGPSGNTIYF
TRBJ2-4 | TRBV12-3/TRBV12-4 | TRBD1 | many | TGTGCCAGCACCTTGACAGGGGCCAAAAACATTCAGTACTTC | CASTLTGAKNIQYF
TRBJ1-5 | TRBV5-1 | TRBD1 | NA | TGCGCCAGCAGCGCCCAGGGGGGAGGTCAGCCCCAGCATTTT | CASSAQGGGQPQHF
TRBJ2-6 | TRBV7-2 | TRBD2 | NA | TGTGCCAGCAGCTTTACTAGCGGCTCTGGGGCCAACGTCCTGACTTTC | CASSFTSGSGANVLTF
TRBJ1-2 | TRBV12-3/TRBV12-4 | NA | many | TGTGCCAGCAGAACCAGGGGACGCTCGGGGTATGGCTACACCTTC | CASRTRGRSGYGYTF
TRBJ1-5 | TRBV5-8 | NA | few | TGTGCCAGCAGCTTCGCGCGAAATCAGCCCCAGCATTTT | CASSFARNQPQHF
TRBJ1-2 | TRBV6-2/TRBV6-3 | TRBD1 | many | TGTGCCAGCAGTTACGGAATGGGACAGAGTTATGGCTACACCTTC | CASSYGMGQSYGYTF
TRBJ1-5 | TRBV6-5 | NA | few | TGTGCCAGCGGAGACAGCTACAATCAGCCCCAGCATTTT | CASGDSYNQPQHF
TRBJ2-7 | TRBV4-3 | NA | NA | TGCGCCAGCAGCCAAGATCAAGGGCTTGAGCAGTACTTC | CASSQDQGLEQYF
TRBJ1-5 | TRBV12-3/TRBV12-4 | NA | NA | TGTGCCAGCAGCCTTGACAGTTATCAGCCCCAGCATTTT | CASSLDSYQPQHF
TRBJ1-1 | TRBV18 | NA | few | TGTGCCAGCTCACCACCTTCCCCGGGTGTTAGCACTGAAGCTTTCTTT | CASSPPSPGVSTEAFF
TRBJ1-2 | TRBV5-1 | NA | few | TGCGCCAGCAGTGCCGCGGGGGACTACTATGGCTACACCTTC | CASSAAGDYYGYTF
TRBJ1-1 | TRBV3-1 | NA | many | TGTGCCAGCAGCAAAACAGGAATTGAAGCTTTCTTT | CASSKTGIEAFF
TRBJ1-5 | TRBV29-1 | TRBD1 | few | TGCAGCGTTGAACCTGTTCGGGGACAGGTGACCAATCAGCCCCAGCATTTT | CSVEPVRGQVTNQPQHF
TRBJ2-1 | TRBV7-6 | NA | few | TGTGCCAGCAGCTTTTCGGCCGGGGGCTCCTACAATGAGCAGTTCTTC | CASSFSAGGSYNEQFF
TRBJ1-1 | TRBV5-1 | TRBD1 | many | TGCGCCAGCAGCGCCACAGGGGGCACTGAAGCTTTCTTT | CASSATGGTEAFF
TRBJ2-3 | TRBV12-3/TRBV12-4 | NA | NA | TGTGCCAGCAGTTATATGCTTGTAGCAGATACGCAGTATTTT | CASSYMLVADTQYF
TRBJ2-2 | TRBV9 | TRBD2 | NA | TGTGCCAGCAGCCCTCGACTAGCGGTAAACACCGGGGAGCTGTTTTTT | CASSPRLAVNTGELFF
TRBJ1-5 | TRBV20-1 | NA | many | TGCAGTGCTAGAGAGGGGGCATTCAATCAGCCCCAGCATTTT | CSAREGAFNQPQHF
TRBJ2-7 | TRBV10-3 | NA | many | TGTGCCGTAAGCCAGAGGGATAGCTCCTACGAGCAGTACTTC | CAVSQRDSSYEQYF
TRBJ2-7 | TRBV9 | NA | NA | TGTGCCAGCAGCGTAGGGTTCTACGAGCAGTACTTC | CASSVGFYEQYF
TRBJ1-2 | TRBV12-3/TRBV12-4 | NA | few | TGTGCCAGCAGCCGCCACCCGGGCCCCCAGCAATATGGCTACACCTTC | CASSRHPGPQQYGYTF
TRBJ2-2 | TRBV4-3 | NA | many | TGCGCCAGCAGCCAAGATAGGGAACTTACGAACACCGGGGAGCTGTTTTTT | CASSQDRELTNTGELFF
TRBJ1-1 | TRBV12-3/TRBV12-4 | NA | many | TGTGCCAGCAGCTTCGGCGAGAACACTGAAGCTTTCTTT | CASSFGENTEAFF
TRBJ2-3 | TRBV20-1 | TRBD2 | many | TGCAGTGCTAGAGTCCTAGCGGGGGATCGTAGCACAGATACGCAGTATTTT | CSARVLAGDRSTDTQYF
TRBJ1-2 | TRBV27 | TRBD1 | few | TGTGCCAGCAGTTTCTCGACAGGGCACGGCTACACCTTC | CASSFSTGHGYTF
TRBJ2-3 | TRBV7-9 | TRBD2 | few | TGTGCCAGCAGCTCACCGGGACTAGCGGGGGGAGTCCCAGATACGCAGTATTTT | CASSSPGLAGGVPDTQYF
TRBJ2-5 | TRBV14 | NA | many | TGTGCCAGCAGCCTAGGCAGTTCTCAAGAGACCCAGTACTTC | CASSLGSSQETQYF
TRBJ1-2 | TRBV3-1 | NA | many | TGTGCCAGCAGCCAAAGGGGTATGGGATATGGCTACACCTTC | CASSQRGMGYGYTF
TRBJ2-1 | TRBV6-4 | NA | NA | TGTGCCAGCAGTGACTCGTCGGTCACGGATGAGCAGTTCTTC | CASSDSSVTDEQFF
TRBJ1-5 | TRBV7-2 | TRBD1 | many | TGTGCCAGCAGCAATGGACAGGGCAATCAGCCCCAGCATTTT | CASSNGQGNQPQHF
TRBJ2-1 | TRBV4-3 | NA | NA | TGCGCCAGCAGCCGATTAGACAGGAGCTCCTACAATGAGCAGTTCTTC | CASSRLDRSSYNEQFF
TRBJ1-6 | TRBV7-9 | NA | NA | TGTGCCAGCAGCTTAGTCGACACCCCCCTCCACTTT | CASSLVDTPLHF
TRBJ1-5 | TRBV4-2 | TRBD1 | NA | TGTGCCAGCAGCCAAGATCTTGGACAGGAGAGGCCCCAGCATTTT | CASSQDLGQERPQHF
TRBJ1-4 | TRBV18 | NA | many | TGTGCCAGCTCACCAGATGAGGGCTATGGTGGGGAAAAACTGTTTTTT | CASSPDEGYGGEKLFF
TRBJ1-2 | TRBV21-1 | NA | NA | TGTGCCAGCATCTTAGTGGGGCAGATGCTTAACTATGGCTACACCTTC | CASILVGQMLNYGYTF